The 31 T cell receptor beta chains listed next were all sequenced from one sample in a study of T cell responses to AZD1222 COVID-19 vaccine. The repertoire was sequenced with immunoSEQ multiplex PCR; TCRdb's copy has only in-frame clones and lacks some. The sample gives 24,000 or so clones, 80% to 90% of which show up once; over 30% is in the top ten. The sample in question was peripheral blood, obtained 28 days after the second AZD1222 dose. The source is an adult who received the AZD1222 COVID-19 vaccine.

This chain links TRBV7-3 with TRBJ1-1; 7 bases map to TRBD1. The J segment lost 8 bases and the V segment lost 1 base, leaving 7 bases of the junction unmatched. The CDR3 runs to 14 residues. Germline V gives CDR1 SGHTA, CDR2 FQGTGA. CDR3 coding DNA: TGTGCCAGCAGCTTAAATGGACAGGCTACCGAAGCTTTCTTT. This gives the protein CASSLNGQATEAFF.

The genes are TRBV11-2 and TRBJ2-3; D may match TRBD1 or TRBD2 (5 bases each). The CDR3 extends over 16 amino acids. Deletions cut 2 bases from V and 3 bases from J, with 15 bases between. Germline loops: CDR1 SGHAT, CDR2 FQNNGV. The CDR3 sequence: CASSLHNQGGTDTQYF. Here the CDR3 DNA reads TGTGCCAGCAGCTTACATAACCAGGGCGGGACAGATACGCAGTATTTT.

The rearrangement uses TRBV6-8 and TRBJ2-3; tentatively, D is TRBD2 (6 bases). Germline lookup yields CDR1 MNHGY and CDR2 SAAAGT. This CDR3 comprises 12 residues. V lost 6 bases, J lost 6 bases, and 10 bases lay in between. CDR3 sequence: CASSNLADTQYF. The CDR3 DNA sequence: TGTGCCAGCAGCAACCTAGCGGATACGCAGTATTTT.

V usage is TRBV6-5 and J usage is TRBJ2-1, with 11 positions matching TRBD2. This CDR3 has 16 amino acids. Looked up from germline, CDR1 is MNHEY and CDR2 is SVGAGI. Losses at the gene ends were 2 bases for V and 5 bases for J; bases not matched to a gene: 5. CDR3 in DNA: TGTGCCAGCAGTTACATAGCGGGAGGGCCCGACAATGAGCAGTTCTTC. Its protein is CASSYIAGGPDNEQFF.

J is TRBJ2-7 and V is TRBV28, with D perhaps TRBD2 (6 bases). This CDR3 has 13 residues. Trimming removed 4 bases from V and 2 bases from J, with 9 bases in between. Germline V lookup: CDR1 MDHEN, CDR2 SYDVKM. CDR3 sequence: CASSSPGAYEQYF. In DNA form, the CDR3 reads TGTGCCAGCAGTTCACCGGGAGCCTACGAGCAGTACTTC.

V gene TRBV28 combines with J gene TRBJ2-5, with TRBD1 matching 7 bases. The CDR3 spans 14 residues. Germline CDR1 is MDHEN and CDR2 is SYDVKM. V trimming: 1 base; J trimming: 1 base; junction bases outside the gene matches: 0. DNA for the CDR3: TGTGCCAGCAGTTTATCAGGGGGCCAAGAGACCCAGTACTTC. It encodes CASSLSGGQETQYF.

This chain links TRBV6-6 with TRBJ2-5; D unclear. There are 11 residues in the CDR3. CDR1 is MNHNY, CDR2 SVGAGI, per germline (reference sequence). With 11 bases removed from V and 2 bases from J, the gap between germline ends came to 9 bases. CDR3 nucleotides: TGTGCCGTCGGCAGGCAAGAGACCCAGTACTTC. It encodes CAVGRQETQYF.

The chain carries TRBV10-2 and TRBJ2-1, with a weak D call TRBD2 (6 bases). Trimming shortened V by 11 bases and J by 4 bases, and 15 bases separated the two germline ends. Germline V gene lookup returns CDR1 WSHSY and CDR2 SAAADI. The CDR3 is 13 amino acids. CDR3 sequence: CALKEGTYNEQFF. For the CDR3, the DNA is TGCGCCTTAAAGGAGGGAACATACAATGAGCAGTTCTTC.

The chain couples TRBV12-3 or TRBV12-4 to TRBJ1-5, with D perhaps matching TRBD1 (5 bases). Trimming cost V 6 bases and J 4 bases, with 10 bases left between them. CDR3 length: 13 residues. CDR3 protein: CASRSGLNQPQHF. The CDR3 DNA follows: TGTGCCAGCAGATCAGGGCTAAATCAGCCCCAGCATTTT.

This chain joins TRBV28 and TRBJ1-1; no reliable D call. The CDR3 totals 13 residues. CDR1 is MDHEN, CDR2 SYDVKM, per germline. The CDR3 loop reads CAVCDELGTEAFF. The CDR3 nucleotides are TGTGCAGTATGCGACGAGCTGGGAACTGAAGCTTTCTTT.

V is TRBV7-2 and J is TRBJ2-4; the D gene is possibly TRBD1 (6 bases). The CDR3 covers 16 residues. Trimming pared 4 bases from V and 6 bases from J, leaving 19 bases between. Germline V gives CDR1 SGHTA, CDR2 FQGNSA. DNA for the CDR3: TGTGCCAGCAGCTCCACTTTAAGGGGGACGGGAAACATTCAGTACTTC. Translated, it gives CASSSTLRGTGNIQYF.

The table lists this clone with a few counts. The chain uses TRBV12-5 and TRBJ2-1, with D maybe TRBD1 (5 bases). This CDR3 is built from 13 residues. The germline V gene has CDR1 LGHNT and CDR2 FRNRAP. The V gene lost 6 bases and the J gene lost 7 bases, with 13 bases spanning the gap. CDR3 nucleotide sequence: TGTGCTAGTGGCGCAGCGTCAGGGAATGAGCAGTTCTTC. It yields the protein CASGAASGNEQFF.

A single count supports this clone. DNA of the CDR3: TGTGCCTGGAGGCCGGGACAGGCTAATGAAAAACTGTTTTTT. Translating gives CAWRPGQANEKLFF. The V call is TRBV30, the J call TRBJ1-4; 8 nucleotides match TRBD1. The V segment lost 3 bases and the J segment 3 bases; nucleotides outside the gene matches: 3. Germline assignment: CDR1 GTSNPN and CDR2 SVGIG (reference sequence). This CDR3 has 14 residues.

The V call is TRBV19, the J call TRBJ1-1; possibly TRBD1 for D (5 bases). Germline V lookup: CDR1 LNHDA, CDR2 SQIVND (reference sequence). Trimming removed 5 bases at V and 7 bases at J, with 17 bases between. This CDR3 has 14 residues. CDR3 nucleotide sequence: TGTGCCAGTAGTGTCAGGAGGGGAGTGATTGAAGCTTTCTTT. Its translation: CASSVRRGVIEAFF.

V usage is TRBV11-3 and J usage is TRBJ2-3; 8 positions agree with TRBD2. The CDR3 sequence is 16 residues long. Germline V lookup: CDR1 SGHNT, CDR2 YENEEA. V lost 5 bases and J lost 3; bases outside the gene matches: 10. The CDR3 is CASSPQRENVTDTQYF. For the CDR3, the DNA is TGTGCCAGCAGCCCCCAGCGGGAGAATGTAACAGATACGCAGTATTTT.

This sequence joins TRBV7-3 and TRBJ1-2; no reliable D call. CDR3 length equals 13 residues. The V gene's germline CDR1 is SGHTA and CDR2 FQGTGA. Trimming shortened V by 4 bases and J by 7 bases, and 13 bases separated the two germline ends. The CDR3 DNA reads as TGTGCCAGCAGCTCCGGGCCTACTGGTGGCTACACCTTC. Amino acids: CASSSGPTGGYTF.

The V and J genes are TRBV5-6 and TRBJ2-7; D may be TRBD2 (5 bases). V was trimmed by 1 base and J by 3 bases, leaving 11 bases between them. Germline loops: CDR1 SGHDT, CDR2 YYEEEE. The CDR3 is 14 amino acids. The DNA for the CDR3 is TGTGCCAGCAGCTTGCAAGGTCGGGACTACGAGCAGTACTTC. Encoded protein: CASSLQGRDYEQYF.

V usage is TRBV28 and J usage is TRBJ1-1; no clear D gene. This CDR3 has 12 residues. The V end was cut by 3 bases, the J end by 7 bases, with 9 bases between. Germline CDR1 MDHEN, CDR2 SYDVKM. DNA for the CDR3: TGTGCCAGCAGTTTGAATAGGATTGAAGCTTTCTTT. This encodes CASSLNRIEAFF. The full variable domain, in which reference TRBV28 and TRBJ1-1 provide the parts outside the CDR3, is DVKVTQSSRYLVKRTGEKVFLECVQDMDHENMFWYRQDPGLGLRLIYFSYDVKMKEKGDIPEGYSVSREKKERFSLILESASTNQTSMYLCASSLNRIEAFFGQGTRLTVV.

The gene calls are TRBV19 and TRBJ2-1; no firm D call. Germline CDR1 reads LNHDA; CDR2 reads SQIVND (reference sequence). V shed 7 bases and J shed 6 bases, with 16 bases lying between them. This CDR3 is 14 amino acids long. DNA for the CDR3: TGTGCCAGTAAAGAAAAAGGGCAAGTCAATGAGCAGTTCTTC. This encodes CASKEKGQVNEQFF. Combining the CDR3 with reference TRBV19 and TRBJ2-1 gives the whole variable domain DGGITQSPKYLFRKEGQNVTLSCEQNLNHDAMYWYRQDPGQGLRLIYYSQIVNDFQKGDIAEGYSVSREKKESFPLTVTSAQKNPTAFYLCASKEKGQVNEQFFGPGTRLTVL.

The chain uses TRBV28 and TRBJ2-1, with D hard to call. CDR1 and CDR2 (germline): MDHEN, SYDVKM. CDR3 size: 11 residues. The V end lost 6 bases, the J end lost 3 bases, and 3 bases lay between the germline ends. The CDR3 nucleotides read TGTGCCAGCAGCCTCTACAATGAGCAGTTCTTC. Protein product: CASSLYNEQFF.

The chain recombines TRBV5-1 with TRBJ2-1; D ambiguous. Deletions cut 3 bases from V and 8 bases from J, with 6 bases between. The germline V gene has CDR1 SGHRS and CDR2 YFSETQ. The CDR3 spans 11 residues. The DNA of the CDR3 is TGCGCCAGCAGCTCATGGGATGAGCAGTTCTTC. This sequence encodes CASSSWDEQFF.

This chain connects TRBV15 to TRBJ2-3; no reliable D call. The CDR3 covers 13 residues. V lost 8 bases to trimming and J lost 6 bases, with 15 bases between them. Germline V gene data show CDR1 as LNHNV and CDR2 as YYDKDF (reference sequence). The DNA for the CDR3 is TGTGCCACCCTGGCTTCAGGAATGGATACGCAGTATTTT. Encoded protein: CATLASGMDTQYF. The entire variable domain, with the rest obtained from reference TRBV15 and TRBJ2-3, is as follows: DAMVIQNPRYQVTQFGKPVTLSCSQTLNHNVMYWYQQKSSQAPKLLFHYYDKDFNNEADTPDNFQSRRPNTSFCFLDIRSPGLGDTAMYLCATLASGMDTQYFGPGTRLTVL.

The chain has TRBV2 and TRBJ2-2; 8 bases are shared with TRBD1. Germline V gene lookup returns CDR1 SNHLY and CDR2 FYNNEI. V shed 7 bases and J 4 bases; nucleotides not matched to a gene: 5. The CDR3 consists of 14 residues. CDR3 in amino acids: CASTWTGITGELFF. As DNA, the CDR3 is TGTGCCAGCACCTGGACAGGGATCACCGGGGAGCTGTTTTTT.

The rearrangement links TRBV19 to TRBJ2-4; D remains unclear. CDR1 and CDR2 from the germline V gene are LNHDA and SQIVND (reference sequence). The V gene lost 8 bases and the J gene lost 10 bases, with 27 bases spanning the gap. The CDR3 has 16 residues. The CDR3: CASGIAQASSRGIQYF. In nucleotides, the CDR3 is TGTGCCAGTGGAATTGCGCAGGCCTCATCGCGAGGAATTCAGTACTTC. Variable domain in full (rest from reference TRBV19 and TRBJ2-4): DGGITQSPKYLFRKEGQNVTLSCEQNLNHDAMYWYRQDPGQGLRLIYYSQIVNDFQKGDIAEGYSVSREKKESFPLTVTSAQKNPTAFYLCASGIAQASSRGIQYFGAGTRLSVL.

This clone was counted only a few times. The rearrangement uses TRBV6-5 and TRBJ2-3, with a weak D call TRBD1 (5 bases). Looked up from germline, CDR1 is MNHEY and CDR2 is SVGAGI. V lost 6 bases and J lost 2, with 12 bases in between. This CDR3 is built from 14 residues. The CDR3, as DNA: TGTGCCAGCAGGCTGACAGAATCCACAGATACGCAGTATTTT. Translation: CASRLTESTDTQYF.

The V call is TRBV10-3, the J call TRBJ1-2; TRBD1 might be the D (6 bases). The CDR3 runs to 13 residues. V was trimmed by 7 bases and J by 2 bases, leaving 11 bases between them. Germline V lookup: CDR1 ENHRY, CDR2 SYGVKD. CDR3 DNA sequence: TGTGCCATCAACTCCGGGACAAACTATGGCTACACCTTC. It translates to CAINSGTNYGYTF.

The chain links TRBV7-2 to TRBJ1-4; perhaps TRBD1 as D (5 bases). V lost 3 bases and J lost 5, with 7 bases in between. This CDR3 contains 13 residues. Germline CDR1 reads SGHTA; CDR2 reads FQGNSA. CDR3 loop: CASSFSGNEKLFF. CDR3 nucleotides: TGTGCCAGCAGCTTCTCAGGGAATGAAAAACTGTTTTTT.

The CDR3 spells CASSLAGAAYNEQFF. The CDR3 DNA sequence: TGCGCCAGCAGCCTAGCGGGAGCCGCATACAATGAGCAGTTCTTC. The chain joins TRBV4-1 to TRBJ2-1; TRBD2 agrees at 9 bases. The CDR3 has 15 residues. Losses at the gene ends were 4 bases for V and 4 bases for J; bases not matched to a gene: 5. The germline V gene has CDR1 MGHRA and CDR2 YSYEKL.

The chain combines TRBV7-2 with TRBJ2-2; no firm D call. The V gene's germline CDR1 is SGHTA and CDR2 FQGNSA. The CDR3 loop spans 15 amino acids. V lost 3 bases and J 0 bases, leaving 8 bases between the germline ends. The DNA of the CDR3 is TGTGCCAGCAGCTTCGCGTTAGCGAACACCGGGGAGCTGTTTTTT. Translated, it gives CASSFALANTGELFF.

The rearrangement links TRBV2 to TRBJ1-1, with a possible D match to TRBD1 (6 bases). The CDR3 contains 12 residues. V was pared by 4 bases and J by 3 bases, with 6 bases between. The germline gives CDR1 SNHLY, CDR2 FYNNEI. The CDR3 bases are TGTGCCAGCAGTGGGACAGACACTGAAGCTTTCTTT. Translating gives CASSGTDTEAFF. Combining the CDR3 with reference TRBV2 and TRBJ1-1 gives the whole variable domain EPEVTQTPSHQVTQMGQEVILRCVPISNHLYFYWYRQILGQKVEFLVSFYNNEISEKSEIFDDQFSVERPDGSNFTLKIRSTKLEDSAMYFCASSGTDTEAFFGQGTRLTVV.

The genes are TRBV10-1 and TRBJ2-7; 11 nucleotides agree with TRBD2. CDR3 length: 16 residues. V lost 0 bases and J lost 4; bases outside the gene matches: 5. Germline V lookup: CDR1 WNHNN, CDR2 SYGVQD (reference sequence). The CDR3 region is CASSESKASGRYEQYF. The DNA of the CDR3 is TGCGCCAGCAGTGAGTCAAAGGCTAGCGGGAGGTACGAGCAGTACTTC.